These 26 T cell receptor beta chains were sequenced from one sample in a study of blood T cell repertoires in COVID-19. Data came from immunoSEQ multiplex PCR; TCRdb stores just in-frame clones and leaves some out. The table includes under 100,000 clones, 81% detected once. Sequencing input: peripheral blood. These receptors all stem from an elderly man with active or convalescent COVID-19.

The J gene is TRBJ2-2, the V gene TRBV2; D perhaps matches TRBD2 (5 bases). CDR3 length: 12 residues. V lost 6 bases and J 7 bases, leaving 9 bases between the germline ends. The germline CDR1 and CDR2 sequences are SNHLY and FYNNEI. CDR3 DNA sequence: TGTGCCAGCAGCCGGACTGGCGGGGAGCTGTTTTTT. This translates into CASSRTGGELFF.

The chain uses TRBV7-2 and TRBJ2-1; the D gene is possibly TRBD2 (6 bases). The CDR3 runs to 15 residues. CDR1 and CDR2 from the germline V gene are SGHTA and FQGNSA. V dropped 6 bases and J dropped 2 bases, with 14 bases sitting between them. DNA of the CDR3: TGTGCCAGCAGGATTAGCGGAACTCCCTACAATGAGCAGTTCTTC. Protein product: CASRISGTPYNEQFF.

The chain uses TRBV6-4 and TRBJ1-1; D unclear. The germline CDR1 and CDR2 sequences are MRHNA and SNTAGT. The CDR3 totals 13 residues. The V and J ends lost 8 bases and 7 bases respectively, with 17 bases between them. CDR3 loop: CASRGGREYEAFF. The CDR3 DNA follows: TGTGCCAGCCGAGGTGGCAGAGAATATGAAGCTTTCTTT.

The chain recombines TRBV3-1 (or the pseudogene TRBV3-2) with TRBJ1-4; D is perhaps TRBD1 (5 bases). The CDR3 covers 13 residues. Germline V gives CDR1 LGHDT, CDR2 YNNKEL (reference sequence). The ends were cut back, 4 bases at V and 8 bases at J, with 11 bases in the middle. CDR3 in DNA: TGTGCCAGCAGCCGCGGGACGTCCGAAAAACTGTTTTTT. It codes for CASSRGTSEKLFF.

V usage is TRBV5-4 and J usage is TRBJ2-7; 7 nucleotides agree with TRBD1. Per germline, CDR1 SGHNT and CDR2 YYREEE (reference sequence). The CDR3 is 14 amino acids. V shed 5 bases and J 5 bases; nucleotides not matched to a gene: 10. Written as DNA, the CDR3 is TGTGCCAGCAGTCCCCTGGGACAGTCCCACGAGCAGTACTTC. Its translation: CASSPLGQSHEQYF.

This chain links TRBV5-1 with TRBJ2-2; 10 bases fit TRBD1. Germline values: CDR1 SGHRS, CDR2 YFSETQ. The trim removed 2 bases at V and 0 bases at J, leaving 4 bases unmatched. This CDR3 comprises 17 residues. CDR3 in amino acids: CASSFLGTGANTGELFF. DNA for the CDR3: TGCGCCAGCAGCTTCCTGGGGACAGGGGCGAACACCGGGGAGCTGTTTTTT.

The chain joins TRBV9 to TRBJ2-5, with 10 bases identical to TRBD2. The CDR3 contains 16 residues. Germline V gene data show CDR1 as SGDLS and CDR2 as YYNGEE. The junction had 7 bases not matched to a gene; V was cut back by 0 bases and J by 5 bases. The CDR3 nucleotides read TGTGCCAGCAGCGTAGGGCTAGCGGGGGCCCGGGAGACCCAGTACTTC. It encodes CASSVGLAGARETQYF.

This chain connects TRBV18 to TRBJ2-4; D remains ambiguous. CDR3 size: 16 residues. Trimming removed 2 bases from V and 0 bases from J, with 11 bases in between. Germline V CDR1 and CDR2: KGHSH, LQKENI. CDR3 bases: TGTGCCAGCTCACCAGCCGGCCGACTAGCCAAAAACATTCAGTACTTC. Translating it yields CASSPAGRLAKNIQYF. Variable domain in full (rest from reference TRBV18 and TRBJ2-4): NAGVMQNPRHLVRRRGQEARLRCSPMKGHSHVYWYRQLPEEGLKFMVYLQKENIIDESGMPKERFSAEFPKEGPSILRIQQVVRGDSAAYFCASSPAGRLAKNIQYFGAGTRLSVL.

The chain has TRBV3-1 (or the pseudogene TRBV3-2) and TRBJ2-7, with D tentatively TRBD2 (5 bases). In germline, CDR1 is LGHDT, CDR2 YNNKEL (reference sequence). The CDR3 has 16 amino acids. V lost 0 bases and J lost 2, with 14 bases in between. CDR3 bases: TGTGCCAGCAGCCAAGATCTCGGGGTCTTAACCTACGAGCAGTACTTC. It specifies CASSQDLGVLTYEQYF.

V and J are TRBV18 and TRBJ1-5; 11 bases are shared with TRBD1. The CDR3 is 14 amino acids. J lost 5 bases, V lost 6 bases, and 3 bases had no gene match. The germline V gene has CDR1 KGHSH and CDR2 LQKENI. Here the CDR3 reads CASSQDRGHQPQHF. In DNA form, the CDR3 reads TGTGCCAGCTCTCAGGACAGGGGGCATCAGCCCCAGCATTTT.

The chain recombines TRBV4-1 with TRBJ1-2; D remains unclear. The CDR3 runs 13 residues. The V end lost 0 bases, the J end lost 6 bases, and 8 bases lay between the germline ends. Germline CDR1 is MGHRA and CDR2 is YSYEKL. CDR3 in amino acids: CASSQDWGDGYTF. In DNA, the CDR3 is TGCGCCAGCAGCCAAGACTGGGGAGATGGCTACACCTTC.

Remarks on this clone: Other DNA sequences in this specimen translate into the identical CDR3. The CDR3 loop reads CASSLQGRSTDTQYF. The CDR3 DNA reads as TGTGCCAGCAGCTTGCAGGGGCGTAGCACAGATACGCAGTATTTT. V and J are TRBV11-3 and TRBJ2-3; the D gene is possibly TRBD1 (6 bases). The germline CDR1 and CDR2 sequences are SGHNT and YENEEA. The germline V and J ends were trimmed by 3 bases and 0 bases, with 10 bases remaining between them. The CDR3 has 15 amino acids.

The count of this clone is one. The chain recombines TRBV4-3 with TRBJ2-6; TRBD1 might be the D (5 bases). V lost 0 bases and J 2 bases, leaving 14 bases between the germline ends. Germline values: CDR1 LGHNA, CDR2 YSLEER. This CDR3 region has 18 residues. The CDR3 loop is CASSQEGRATPGANVLTF. The CDR3 region has the DNA TGCGCCAGCAGCCAAGAGGGCAGGGCGACCCCTGGGGCCAACGTCCTGACTTTC.

The genes are TRBV19 and TRBJ2-1; a weak D match, TRBD1 (6 bases). Germline V gene sequence: CDR1 LNHDA, CDR2 SQIVND (reference sequence). The ends were cut back, 1 base at V and 7 bases at J, with 23 bases in the middle. CDR3 length equals 18 residues. The CDR3 region is CASSIAVRGRVGINEQFF. CDR3 bases: TGTGCCAGTAGTATAGCGGTCAGGGGACGGGTTGGAATAAATGAGCAGTTCTTC.

The count of this clone is one. CDR3 loop: CASSLTSGGLAKNIQYF. CDR3 DNA sequence: TGTGCCAGCAGCTTGACTAGCGGGGGACTAGCCAAAAACATTCAGTACTTC. V usage is TRBV5-4 and J usage is TRBJ2-4; 11 bases map to TRBD2. CDR3 length: 17 residues. Germline CDR1 and CDR2: SGHNT and YYREEE (reference sequence). V gave up 1 base and J gave up 0 bases; unmatched junction bases: 3.

The gene calls are TRBV5-4 and TRBJ1-3, with D uncertain. With 0 bases removed from V and 0 bases from J, the gap between germline ends came to 10 bases. The CDR3 has 16 residues. CDR1 is SGHNT, CDR2 YYREEE, per germline (reference sequence). The CDR3 sequence: CASSLGNRGSGNTIYF. The CDR3 DNA sequence: TGTGCCAGCAGCTTGGGAAATCGGGGCTCTGGAAACACCATATATTTT.

The chain joins TRBV2 to TRBJ2-3, with D uncertain. V lost 7 bases, J lost 0 bases, and 11 bases lay in between. CDR1 is SNHLY, CDR2 FYNNEI, per germline. The CDR3 extends over 14 amino acids. CDR3 sequence: CASKETSSTDTQYF. The CDR3 DNA reads TGTGCCAGCAAGGAGACTTCTAGCACAGATACGCAGTATTTT.

This chain connects TRBV29-1 to TRBJ2-3; TRBD2 agrees at 14 bases. V lost 1 base and J lost 5; bases outside the gene matches: 5. CDR3 length: 16 amino acids. Germline CDR1 is SQVTM and CDR2 is ANQGSEA. DNA of the CDR3: TGCAGCGTTGAAGGGGGGACTAGCGGGGGCGTAGATACGCAGTATTTT. Translating gives CSVEGGTSGGVDTQYF.

The chain joins TRBV4-2 to TRBJ2-3; TRBD2 matches 12 bases. The CDR3 extends over 15 amino acids. Germline assignment: CDR1 LGHNA and CDR2 YNFKEQ. V gave up 1 base and J gave up 5 bases; unmatched junction bases: 1. The CDR3 sequence is CASSQASGGEDTQYF. CDR3 DNA: TGTGCCAGCAGCCAAGCTAGCGGGGGGGAAGATACGCAGTATTTT.

The chain uses TRBV18 and TRBJ1-5; D may be TRBD1 (5 bases). The germline V and J ends were trimmed by 0 bases and 5 bases, with 11 bases remaining between them. The CDR3 sequence is 15 residues long. Germline-derived CDR1 and CDR2 are KGHSH and LQKENI. The CDR3 loop is CASSPPGQGYQPQHF. Here the CDR3 DNA reads TGTGCCAGCTCACCACCGGGGCAGGGTTATCAGCCCCAGCATTTT.

The chain employs TRBV28 and TRBJ1-4; TRBD1 matches at 10 bases. CDR1 is MDHEN, CDR2 SYDVKM, per germline. The V gene end was trimmed by 7 bases and the J gene end by 7 bases; junction bases not matched to a gene: 9. The CDR3 covers 15 residues. CDR3 sequence reads: CASTGGGQGSEKLFF. In DNA, the CDR3 is TGTGCCAGCACCGGCGGGGGACAGGGGAGTGAAAAACTGTTTTTT. Looking up the rest from reference TRBV28 and TRBJ1-4 gives the full variable domain: DVKVTQSSRYLVKRTGEKVFLECVQDMDHENMFWYRQDPGLGLRLIYFSYDVKMKEKGDIPEGYSVSREKKERFSLILESASTNQTSMYLCASTGGGQGSEKLFFGSGTQLSVL.

This clone occurred a few times. V and J are TRBV19 and TRBJ1-2; D is ambiguous. Trimming shortened V by 2 bases and J by 6 bases, and 13 bases separated the two germline ends. Germline CDR1 is LNHDA and CDR2 is SQIVND (reference sequence). The CDR3 is 14 amino acids. CDR3 in DNA: TGTGCCAGTAGTATAAGATGGCGGGAGGATGGCTACACCTTC. Translating gives CASSIRWREDGYTF. Based on the CDR3 plus reference TRBV19 and TRBJ1-2, the full variable domain is DGGITQSPKYLFRKEGQNVTLSCEQNLNHDAMYWYRQDPGQGLRLIYYSQIVNDFQKGDIAEGYSVSREKKESFPLTVTSAQKNPTAFYLCASSIRWREDGYTFGSGTRLTVV.

This clone is a singleton in its sample. The chain carries TRBV4-3 and TRBJ2-3; D unresolved. The ends were cut back, 1 base at V and 4 bases at J, with 9 bases in the middle. The CDR3 sequence is 14 residues long. Germline V lookup: CDR1 LGHNA, CDR2 YSLEER. CDR3 DNA sequence: TGCGCCAGCAGCCAAGTCAAAGCGTCAGATACGCAGTATTTT. This gives the protein CASSQVKASDTQYF.

CDR3 coding DNA: TGCACCAGCAGCCAACTGGACAGGGGGCTCAATCAGCCCCAGCATTTT. This encodes CTSSQLDRGLNQPQHF. V is TRBV1 and J is TRBJ1-5; TRBD1 is taken as the D call from the table, unchecked against the DNA. TRBV1 is described as a pseudogene. This CDR3 contains 16 residues.

J is TRBJ2-5 and V is TRBV28; TRBD1 is a possible D gene (6 bases). Between the trimmed V and J ends, which lost 5 bases and 5 bases, there was a span of 15 bases. The germline V gene encodes CDR1 MDHEN and CDR2 SYDVKM. The CDR3 consists of 14 residues. In DNA form, the CDR3 reads TGTGCCAGCAGTGGGAACAGGGTAGACGAGACCCAGTACTTC. It is translated as CASSGNRVDETQYF. Together with reference TRBV28 and TRBJ2-5, the CDR3 gives the full variable domain: DVKVTQSSRYLVKRTGEKVFLECVQDMDHENMFWYRQDPGLGLRLIYFSYDVKMKEKGDIPEGYSVSREKKERFSLILESASTNQTSMYLCASSGNRVDETQYFGPGTRLLVL.

V gene TRBV12-5 combines with J gene TRBJ1-5, with 8 bases that match TRBD1. The V segment lost 6 bases and the J segment 0 bases; nucleotides outside the gene matches: 7. CDR3 length: 16 residues. Per the germline V gene, CDR1 is LGHNT and CDR2 is FRNRAP. CDR3 coding DNA: TGTGCTAGTGGAGGGACAGGCGAAATTAGCAATCAGCCCCAGCATTTT. This gives the protein CASGGTGEISNQPQHF.